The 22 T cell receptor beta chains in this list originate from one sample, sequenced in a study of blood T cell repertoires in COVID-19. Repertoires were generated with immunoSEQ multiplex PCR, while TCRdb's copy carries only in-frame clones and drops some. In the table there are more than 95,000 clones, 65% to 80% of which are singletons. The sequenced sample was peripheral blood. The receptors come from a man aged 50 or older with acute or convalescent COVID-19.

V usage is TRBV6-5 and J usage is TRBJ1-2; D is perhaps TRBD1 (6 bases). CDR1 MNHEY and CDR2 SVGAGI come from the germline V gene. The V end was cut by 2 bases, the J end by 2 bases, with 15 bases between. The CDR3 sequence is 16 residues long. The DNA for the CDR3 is TGTGCCAGCAGTTACCCCGGGACAACCTCAAACTATGGCTACACCTTC. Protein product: CASSYPGTTSNYGYTF.

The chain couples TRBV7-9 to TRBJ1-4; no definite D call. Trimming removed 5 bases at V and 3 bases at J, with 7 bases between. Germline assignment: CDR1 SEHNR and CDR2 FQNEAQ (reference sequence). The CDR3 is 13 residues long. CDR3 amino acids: CASSRGSNEKLFF. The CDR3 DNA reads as TGTGCCAGCAGCCGGGGTTCTAATGAAAAACTGTTTTTT.

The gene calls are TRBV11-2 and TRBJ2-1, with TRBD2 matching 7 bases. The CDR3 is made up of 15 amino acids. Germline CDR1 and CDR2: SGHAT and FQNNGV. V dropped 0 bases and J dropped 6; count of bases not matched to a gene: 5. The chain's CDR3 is CASSLEAGAGNEQFF. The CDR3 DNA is TGTGCCAGCAGCTTAGAGGCGGGAGCGGGCAATGAGCAGTTCTTC.

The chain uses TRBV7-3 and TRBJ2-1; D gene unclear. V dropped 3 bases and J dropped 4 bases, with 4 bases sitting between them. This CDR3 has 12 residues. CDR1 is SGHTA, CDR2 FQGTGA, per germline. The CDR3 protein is CASSFNYNEQFF. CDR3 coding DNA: TGTGCCAGCAGCTTTAATTACAATGAGCAGTTCTTC.

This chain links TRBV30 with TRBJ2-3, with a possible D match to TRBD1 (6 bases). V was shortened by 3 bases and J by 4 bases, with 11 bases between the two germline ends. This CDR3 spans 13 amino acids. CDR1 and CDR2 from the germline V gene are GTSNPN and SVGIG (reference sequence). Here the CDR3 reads CAWSGTWADTQYF. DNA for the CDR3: TGTGCCTGGAGCGGGACATGGGCAGATACGCAGTATTTT.

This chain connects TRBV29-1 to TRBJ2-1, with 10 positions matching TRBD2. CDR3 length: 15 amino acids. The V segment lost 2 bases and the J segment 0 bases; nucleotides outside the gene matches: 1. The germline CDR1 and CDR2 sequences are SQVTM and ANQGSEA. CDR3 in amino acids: CSVEIAGGSYNEQFF. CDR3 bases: TGCAGCGTTGAAATAGCGGGAGGCTCCTACAATGAGCAGTTCTTC.

CDR3 loop: CATRDSLDTQYF. The DNA of the CDR3 is TGTGCCACCAGGGACAGCCTAGATACGCAGTATTTT. The chain uses TRBV24-1 and TRBJ2-3, with D possibly TRBD1 on 6 matching bases. The germline V gene has CDR1 KGHDR and CDR2 SFDVKD. This CDR3 spans 12 amino acids. Trimming removed 7 bases at V and 5 bases at J, with 9 bases between.

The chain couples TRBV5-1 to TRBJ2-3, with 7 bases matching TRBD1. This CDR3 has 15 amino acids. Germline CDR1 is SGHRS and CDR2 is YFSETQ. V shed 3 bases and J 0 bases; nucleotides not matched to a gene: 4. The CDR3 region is CASSWTDRSTDTQYF. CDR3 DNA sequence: TGCGCCAGCAGCTGGACGGACAGGAGCACAGATACGCAGTATTTT.

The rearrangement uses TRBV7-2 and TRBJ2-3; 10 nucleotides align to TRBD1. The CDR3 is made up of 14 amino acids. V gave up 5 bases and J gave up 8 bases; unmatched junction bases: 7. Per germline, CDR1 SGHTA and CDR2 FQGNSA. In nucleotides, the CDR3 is TGTGCCAGCAGCCCGGGACAGGGGATGGGTACGCAGTATTTT. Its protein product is CASSPGQGMGTQYF.

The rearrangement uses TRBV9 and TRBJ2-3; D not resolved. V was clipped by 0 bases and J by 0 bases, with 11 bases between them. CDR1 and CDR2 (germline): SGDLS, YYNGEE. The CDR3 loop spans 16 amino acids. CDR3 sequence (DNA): TGTGCCAGCAGCGTAGGGGCAGATACTAGCACAGATACGCAGTATTTT. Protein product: CASSVGADTSTDTQYF.

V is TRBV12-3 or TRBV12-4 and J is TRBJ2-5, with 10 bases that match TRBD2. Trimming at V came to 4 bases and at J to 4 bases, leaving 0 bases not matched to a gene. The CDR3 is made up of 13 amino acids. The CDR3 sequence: CASSSSGRETQYF. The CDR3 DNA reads TGTGCCAGCAGTTCTAGCGGGAGAGAGACCCAGTACTTC.

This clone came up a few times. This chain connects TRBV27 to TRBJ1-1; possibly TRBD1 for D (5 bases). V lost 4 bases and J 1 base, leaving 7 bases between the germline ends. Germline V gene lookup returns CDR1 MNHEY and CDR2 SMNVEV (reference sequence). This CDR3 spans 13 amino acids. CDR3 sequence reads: CASSYRTNTEAFF. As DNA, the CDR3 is TGTGCCAGCAGTTACAGGACGAACACTGAAGCTTTCTTT.

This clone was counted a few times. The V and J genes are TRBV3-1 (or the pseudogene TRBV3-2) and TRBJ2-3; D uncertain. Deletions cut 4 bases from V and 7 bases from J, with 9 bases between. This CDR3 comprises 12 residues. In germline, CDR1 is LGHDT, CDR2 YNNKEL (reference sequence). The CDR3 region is CASSLRGNTQYF. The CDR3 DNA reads TGTGCCAGCAGCCTGAGAGGAAATACGCAGTATTTT.

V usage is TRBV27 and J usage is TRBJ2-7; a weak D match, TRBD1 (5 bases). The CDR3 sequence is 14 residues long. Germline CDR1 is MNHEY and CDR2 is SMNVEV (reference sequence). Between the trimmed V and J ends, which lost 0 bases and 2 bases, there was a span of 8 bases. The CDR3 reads CASSLSGLPYEQYF. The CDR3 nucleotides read TGTGCCAGCAGTTTATCGGGGCTCCCCTACGAGCAGTACTTC.

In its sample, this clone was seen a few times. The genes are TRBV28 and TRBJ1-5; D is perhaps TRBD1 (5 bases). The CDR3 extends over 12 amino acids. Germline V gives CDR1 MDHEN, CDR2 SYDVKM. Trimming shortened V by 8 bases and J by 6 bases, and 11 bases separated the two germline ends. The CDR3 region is CASSRGVQPQHF. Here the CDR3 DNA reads TGTGCCAGCTCCCGGGGGGTTCAGCCCCAGCATTTT. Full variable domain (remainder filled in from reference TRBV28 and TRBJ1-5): DVKVTQSSRYLVKRTGEKVFLECVQDMDHENMFWYRQDPGLGLRLIYFSYDVKMKEKGDIPEGYSVSREKKERFSLILESASTNQTSMYLCASSRGVQPQHFGDGTRLSIL.

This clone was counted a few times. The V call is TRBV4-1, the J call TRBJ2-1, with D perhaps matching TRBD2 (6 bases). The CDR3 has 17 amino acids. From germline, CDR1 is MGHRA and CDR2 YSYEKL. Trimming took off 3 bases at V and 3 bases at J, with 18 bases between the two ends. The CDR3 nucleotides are TGCGCCAGCAGCCAGCCCCGGCGGGGACCAATCTACAATGAGCAGTTCTTC. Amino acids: CASSQPRRGPIYNEQFF.

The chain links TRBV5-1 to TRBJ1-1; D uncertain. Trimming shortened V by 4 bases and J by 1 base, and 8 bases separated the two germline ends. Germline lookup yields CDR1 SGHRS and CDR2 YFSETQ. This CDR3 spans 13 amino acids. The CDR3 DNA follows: TGCGCCAGCAGCCCCACCGGGAACACTGAAGCTTTCTTT. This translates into CASSPTGNTEAFF.

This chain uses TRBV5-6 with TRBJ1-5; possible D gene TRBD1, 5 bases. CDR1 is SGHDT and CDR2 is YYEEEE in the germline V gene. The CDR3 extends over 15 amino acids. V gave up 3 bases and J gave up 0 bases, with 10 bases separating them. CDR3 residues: CASSWGDGSNQPQHF. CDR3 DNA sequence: TGTGCCAGCAGCTGGGGGGACGGTAGCAATCAGCCCCAGCATTTT. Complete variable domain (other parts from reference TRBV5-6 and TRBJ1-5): DAGVTQSPTHLIKTRGQQVTLRCSPKSGHDTVSWYQQALGQGPQFIFQYYEEEERQRGNFPDRFSGHQFPNYSSELNVNALLLGDSALYLCASSWGDGSNQPQHFGDGTRLSIL.

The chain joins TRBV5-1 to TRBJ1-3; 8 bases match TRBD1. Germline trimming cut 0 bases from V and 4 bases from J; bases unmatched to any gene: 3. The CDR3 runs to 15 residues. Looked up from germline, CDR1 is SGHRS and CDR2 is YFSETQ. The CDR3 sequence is CASSLGTGSGNTIYF. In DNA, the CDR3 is TGCGCCAGCAGCTTGGGGACAGGGTCGGGAAACACCATATATTTT.

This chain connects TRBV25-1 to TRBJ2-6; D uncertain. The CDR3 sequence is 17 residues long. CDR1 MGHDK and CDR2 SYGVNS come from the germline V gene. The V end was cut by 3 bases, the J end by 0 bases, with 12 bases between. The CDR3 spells CASSDLGTGSGANVLTF. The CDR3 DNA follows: TGTGCCAGCAGTGACCTCGGCACGGGCTCTGGGGCCAACGTCCTGACTTTC.

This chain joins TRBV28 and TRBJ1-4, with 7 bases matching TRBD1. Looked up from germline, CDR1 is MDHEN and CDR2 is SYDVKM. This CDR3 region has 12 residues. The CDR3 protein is CVTGEANEKLFF. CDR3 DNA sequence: TGTGTCACAGGGGAAGCTAATGAAAAACTGTTTTTT.

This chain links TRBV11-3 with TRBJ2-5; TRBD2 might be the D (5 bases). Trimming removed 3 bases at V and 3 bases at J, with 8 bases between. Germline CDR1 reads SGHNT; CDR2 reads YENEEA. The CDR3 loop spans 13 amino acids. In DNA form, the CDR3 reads TGTGCCAGCAGCTTCGGGATCGAAGAGACCCAGTACTTC. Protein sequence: CASSFGIEETQYF.